Below, 28 T cell receptor beta chains from the same sample are listed, as sequenced in a study of cytomegalovirus exposure and HLA in healthy donors. TCRdb's table, derived via immunoSEQ multiplex PCR, lists solely in-frame clones and lacks some. The repertoire consists of 250,000 to 300,000 clones, with around 86% occurring once and the leading ten covering less than 1.2%. Sequencing was done on a sample of PBMCs. The receptors here all came from a woman under 30 in good health and CMV-seronegative.

The V call is TRBV29-1, the J call TRBJ1-1; 7 bases map to TRBD1. V lost 6 bases and J lost 2; bases outside the gene matches: 15. Per germline, CDR1 SQVTM and CDR2 ANQGSEA. There are 16 residues in the CDR3. CDR3 in amino acids: CSVLGQAEERNTEAFF. The CDR3 DNA reads as TGCAGCGTCCTTGGACAGGCGGAGGAACGAAACACTGAAGCTTTCTTT.

On this clone itself: The junction and the germline gene differ at one end; a read error may be behind it. V and J are TRBV6-5 and TRBJ2-7, with D possibly matching TRBD1 (5 bases). From germline, CDR1 is MNHEY and CDR2 SVGAGI. This CDR3 spans 13 amino acids. The DNA of the CDR3 is TGTGCCAGCAGTCGTGTGGATGGGGCAGAAGAAATCTTC. Its protein is CASSRVDGAEEIF.

This chain uses TRBV10-3 with TRBJ2-1; the D is unclear. CDR3 length: 13 amino acids. Germline V lookup: CDR1 ENHRY, CDR2 SYGVKD. Deletions cut 3 bases from V and 3 bases from J, with 6 bases between. The CDR3 reads CAISDFLYNEQFF. The DNA of the CDR3 is TGTGCCATCAGTGACTTCCTCTACAATGAGCAGTTCTTC.

The chain joins TRBV30 to TRBJ2-7, with a possible D match to TRBD1 (5 bases). There are 13 residues in the CDR3. Deletions cut 1 base from V and 3 bases from J, with 10 bases between. Germline V lookup: CDR1 GTSNPN, CDR2 SVGIG (reference sequence). CDR3 DNA: TGTGCCTGGAGTGGGATAAGGGGCTACGAGCAGTACTTC. Translation gives CAWSGIRGYEQYF. The variable domain in full, completed from reference TRBV30 and TRBJ2-7, reads SQTIHQWPATLVQPVGSPLSLECTVEGTSNPNLYWYRQAAGRGLQLLFYSVGIGQISSEVPQNLSASRPQDRQFILSSKKLLLSDSGFYLCAWSGIRGYEQYFGPGTRLTVT.

To note about this clone: A much larger clonotype is one base distant, so this may be a read error. This same CDR3 is encoded by further DNA sequences in the sample. V gene TRBV6-4 combines with J gene TRBJ2-6, with no clear D. This CDR3 has 15 amino acids. Trimming cost V 0 bases and J 0 bases, with 3 bases left between them. Per the germline V gene, CDR1 is MRHNA and CDR2 is SNTAGT. The CDR3 DNA sequence: TGTGCCAGCAGTGACTCCAACTCTGGGGCCAACGTCCTGACTTTC. Translation gives CASSDSNSGANVLTF.

The chain carries TRBV10-2 and TRBJ2-3, with D perhaps matching TRBD2 (5 bases). From germline, CDR1 is WSHSY and CDR2 SAAADI. The CDR3 contains 15 residues. V was shortened by 0 bases and J by 4 bases, with 11 bases between the two germline ends. The CDR3 DNA reads TGCGCCAGCAGTGAGTCGGAGAGGGCCCCAGATACGCAGTATTTT. Translating it yields CASSESERAPDTQYF.

The J gene is TRBJ2-1, the V gene TRBV28, with unresolved D. Germline assignment: CDR1 MDHEN and CDR2 SYDVKM. The V end lost 6 bases, the J end lost 2 bases, and 11 bases lay between the germline ends. The CDR3 consists of 14 residues. This CDR3 is CASSLWQAYNEQFF. CDR3 DNA sequence: TGTGCCAGCAGCCTTTGGCAGGCCTACAATGAGCAGTTCTTC.

As regards this clone: This CDR3 is also generated by other DNA sequences in the sample. This chain joins TRBV27 and TRBJ2-2; maybe TRBD2 (6 bases). CDR3 length equals 13 residues. V lost 3 bases, J lost 5 bases, and 7 bases lay in between. Looked up from germline, CDR1 is MNHEY and CDR2 is SMNVEV (reference sequence). The CDR3 DNA follows: TGTGCCAGCAGTTTGCGGGGAACCGGGGAGCTGTTTTTT. Protein product: CASSLRGTGELFF.

This clone is a singleton in its sample. The rearrangement uses TRBV28 and TRBJ1-6, with 7 nucleotides matching TRBD1. CDR1 and CDR2 from the germline V gene are MDHEN and SYDVKM. The CDR3 extends over 15 amino acids. V shed 4 bases, J shed 9 bases, and the junction held 9 bases outside the gene matches. The chain's CDR3 is CASSSPRGQGSPLHF. DNA of the CDR3: TGTGCCAGCAGTTCCCCGAGGGGGCAGGGTTCACCCCTCCACTTT.

The chain carries TRBV7-6 and TRBJ1-1; TRBD1 agrees at 7 bases. Per germline, CDR1 SGHVS and CDR2 FNYEAQ. J lost 5 bases, V lost 5 bases, and 8 bases had no gene match. The CDR3 consists of 14 residues. As DNA, the CDR3 is TGTGCCAGCAGCGCGCGAACAGGGGCGACTGAAGCTTTCTTT. This codes for CASSARTGATEAFF. The full variable domain, rest sourced from reference TRBV7-6 and TRBJ1-1, is GAGVSQSPRYKVTKRGQDVALRCDPISGHVSLYWYRQALGQGPEFLTYFNYEAQQDKSGLPNDRFSAERPEGSISTLTIQRTEQRDSAMYRCASSARTGATEAFFGQGTRLTVV.

In DNA, the CDR3 is TGTGCCAGCAGGGCGGGAGGGGAATCCTACGAGCAGTACTTC. It is translated as CASRAGGESYEQYF. The chain couples TRBV13 to TRBJ2-7; 9 bases map to TRBD2. The CDR3 consists of 14 residues. Germline assignment: CDR1 PRHDT and CDR2 FYEKMQ (reference sequence). V was clipped by 6 bases and J by 1 base; unmatched bases: 4.

CDR3 in DNA: TGTGCCAGCTCACCTAAGGGGGAAAAACTGTTTTTT. Its translation is CASSPKGEKLFF. The J gene is TRBJ1-4, the V gene TRBV18; D perhaps matches TRBD1 (5 bases). Between the trimmed V and J ends, which lost 3 bases and 8 bases, there was a span of 7 bases. Germline V gene lookup returns CDR1 KGHSH and CDR2 LQKENI. CDR3 size: 12 residues.

V and J are TRBV6-1 and TRBJ2-1; TRBD1 matches 7 bases. CDR1 and CDR2 from the germline V gene are MNHNS and SASEGT. The CDR3 extends over 13 amino acids. The junction had 6 bases not matched to a gene; V was cut back by 8 bases and J by 5 bases. CDR3 sequence (DNA): TGTGCCAGCCTCCGGGACAGCCACAATGAGCAGTTCTTC. This encodes CASLRDSHNEQFF.

This clone was seen more than once but under ten times. The CDR3 here is CATSRRDREAFF. Written as DNA, the CDR3 is TGTGCCACCAGCAGAAGGGACAGGGAAGCTTTCTTT. The V gene is TRBV15, the J gene TRBJ1-1, with 8 bases that match TRBD1. The CDR3 totals 12 residues. Germline V gene data show CDR1 as LNHNV and CDR2 as YYDKDF (reference sequence). V lost 2 bases to trimming and J lost 8 bases; unmatched junction nucleotides: 1.

This clone was counted a single time. The gene calls are TRBV7-3 and TRBJ1-1; possibly TRBD1 for D (6 bases). This CDR3 comprises 14 residues. Germline V CDR1 and CDR2: SGHTA, FQGTGA. V was shortened by 2 bases and J by 1 base, with 8 bases between the two germline ends. CDR3 in amino acids: CASSLRGQNTEAFF. The CDR3 nucleotides read TGTGCCAGCAGCTTACGGGGACAGAACACTGAAGCTTTCTTT.

The chain uses TRBV7-9 and TRBJ2-1; 8 bases line up with TRBD2. The length of the CDR3 is 15 residues. Germline CDR1 SEHNR, CDR2 FQNEAQ (reference sequence). The V segment lost 9 bases and the J segment 1 base; nucleotides outside the gene matches: 8. In DNA, the CDR3 is TGTGCCAGTGCTCCTACGGGGGGGTCCTACAATGAGCAGTTCTTC. Residues: CASAPTGGSYNEQFF. Supplemented by reference TRBV7-9 and TRBJ2-1, the full variable domain reads DTGVSQNPRHKITKRGQNVTFRCDPISEHNRLYWYRQTLGQGPEFLTYFQNEAQLEKSRLLSDRFSAERPKGSFSTLEIQRTEQGDSAMYLCASAPTGGSYNEQFFGPGTRLTVL.

This clone was recorded a few times. The CDR3 DNA follows: TGTGCCAGCAGCTCCCGTGGCATGAACACCGGGGAGCTGTTTTTT. This gives the protein CASSSRGMNTGELFF. The rearrangement links TRBV27 to TRBJ2-2; D gene ambiguous. Germline loops: CDR1 MNHEY, CDR2 SMNVEV (reference sequence). This CDR3 spans 15 amino acids. The V end lost 6 bases, the J end lost 1 base, and 12 bases lay between the germline ends.

J is TRBJ1-3 and V is TRBV7-6; 7 nucleotides match TRBD1. This CDR3 spans 18 amino acids. The V segment lost 9 bases and the J segment 3 bases; nucleotides outside the gene matches: 20. Germline lookup yields CDR1 SGHVS and CDR2 FNYEAQ. The CDR3 DNA reads as TGTGCCAGAGAGGTCAATACGACGAGGGGGCGTCTTGGAAACACCATATATTTT. Protein: CAREVNTTRGRLGNTIYF.

The CDR3, as DNA: TGTGCCTGGGAGACAGGGGGCACAGAGACCCAGTACTTC. This translates into CAWETGGTETQYF. The genes are TRBV30 and TRBJ2-5, with 10 bases aligning to TRBD1. This CDR3 comprises 13 residues. V shed 5 bases, J shed 4 bases, and the junction held 4 bases outside the gene matches. The germline V gene has CDR1 GTSNPN and CDR2 SVGIG (reference sequence).

The V call is TRBV9, the J call TRBJ2-1; 7 bases agree with TRBD1. Per the germline V gene, CDR1 is SGDLS and CDR2 is YYNGEE. This CDR3 contains 14 residues. After removal of 0 bases from V and 4 bases from J, the junction contained 1 base not matched to a gene. The CDR3 nucleotides are TGTGCCAGCAGCGTAGCCAGGGGGTACAATGAGCAGTTCTTC. This encodes CASSVARGYNEQFF.

V gene TRBV18 combines with J gene TRBJ2-3; D gene uncertain. V lost 0 bases and J lost 1, with 20 bases in between. Germline CDR1 is KGHSH and CDR2 is LQKENI. The CDR3 contains 19 residues. DNA of the CDR3: TGTGCCAGCTCACCACCAGCCCTCTACAGTCAAATGGGCACAGATACGCAGTATTTT. Protein: CASSPPALYSQMGTDTQYF.

The table lists this clone with a count of one. The chain recombines TRBV5-6 with TRBJ1-4; 7 bases are shared with TRBD1. Per the germline V gene, CDR1 is SGHDT and CDR2 is YYEEEE. J was trimmed by 8 bases and V by 5 bases; bases with no gene match: 9. CDR3 length: 14 amino acids. The CDR3 spells CASSTRTGPEKLFF. The CDR3 DNA sequence: TGTGCCAGCAGTACGCGGACAGGCCCCGAAAAACTGTTTTTT.

The chain recombines TRBV30 with TRBJ1-1; D unclear. Germline V gene lookup returns CDR1 GTSNPN and CDR2 SVGIG (reference sequence). The CDR3 totals 14 residues. Trimming removed 3 bases at V and 4 bases at J, with 15 bases between. The CDR3 coding sequence is TGTGCCTGGAGCGAAGGAGGGCGGGGCACTGAAGCTTTCTTT. Its protein product is CAWSEGGRGTEAFF.

This chain links TRBV7-3 with TRBJ2-5, with D uncertain. V was shortened by 5 bases and J by 7 bases, with 17 bases between the two germline ends. This CDR3 has 14 amino acids. Germline V CDR1 and CDR2: SGHTA, FQGTGA. The CDR3 nucleotides are TGTGCCAGCAGCCCAAATTACCACGCCGGGACCCAGTACTTC. Amino acid sequence: CASSPNYHAGTQYF.

The chain recombines TRBV11-3 with TRBJ1-1, with 8 bases identical to TRBD1. V was clipped by 3 bases and J by 1 base; unmatched bases: 1. There are 14 residues in the CDR3. The germline CDR1 and CDR2 sequences are SGHNT and YENEEA. The CDR3 reads CASSFGTGNTEAFF. CDR3 DNA: TGTGCCAGCAGCTTCGGGACAGGGAACACTGAAGCTTTCTTT.

This sequence joins TRBV7-2 and TRBJ2-7; D gene uncertain. This CDR3 contains 14 residues. V was cut by 3 bases and J by 0 bases, with 9 bases left in between. Germline V gene sequence: CDR1 SGHTA, CDR2 FQGNSA. In DNA form, the CDR3 reads TGTGCCAGCAGCTTCGGTCACTCCTCCTACGAGCAGTACTTC. It is translated as CASSFGHSSYEQYF.

The V call is TRBV11-2, the J call TRBJ1-1; a possible D gene is TRBD1 (6 bases). Trimming took off 3 bases at V and 5 bases at J, with 16 bases between the two ends. Germline CDR1 reads SGHAT; CDR2 reads FQNNGV. The CDR3 is made up of 15 amino acids. CDR3 DNA: TGTGCCAGCAGCTTTGCTGGGCGGGGGCGGACTGAAGCTTTCTTT. Amino acid sequence: CASSFAGRGRTEAFF.

The gene calls are TRBV2 and TRBJ2-5; 8 bases match TRBD1. V was pared by 3 bases and J by 4 bases, with 4 bases of the junction left unmatched. CDR3 size: 14 residues. CDR1 and CDR2 from the germline V gene are SNHLY and FYNNEI. The CDR3 DNA reads as TGTGCCAGCAGTGACGCCAGGGGGCGAGAGACCCAGTACTTC. It encodes CASSDARGRETQYF.